These T cell receptor beta chains were read from a single sample in a study of cytomegalovirus exposure and HLA in healthy donors. TCRdb's copy holds only in-frame clones and misses some; the assay was immunoSEQ multiplex PCR. Of around 94,000 clones in the sample, over 80% were seen once. The sample was PBMCs. These receptors originate from a man aged 40-49 years in good health and CMV-seronegative. Both conserved end residues are part of each CDR3. The D gene is left open where the match is weak. Not all rows give a size; the values are once, few, many and, for expanded clones, a class.

>-|TRBJ2-1|-|TRBV5-1
CASSLASGNEQFF
TGCGCCAGCAGCTTGGCTTCGGGCAATGAGCAGTTCTTC
>-|TRBJ1-2|TRBD1|TRBV29-1
CSVEDVGQGAWGYTF
TGCAGCGTTGAAGATGTCGGACAGGGGGCGTGGGGCTACACCTTC
>-|TRBJ2-5|TRBD2|TRBV19
CASSITSGGLQETQYF
TGTGCCAGTAGTATAACTAGCGGGGGATTACAAGAGACCCAGTACTTC
>-|TRBJ1-1|-|TRBV29-1
CSVDRGTSNTEAFF
TGCAGCGTTGATCGGGGGACTTCGAACACTGAAGCTTTCTTT
>-|TRBJ2-2|TRBD2|TRBV30
CAWSRLAGTANTGELFF
TGTGCCTGGAGTCGACTAGCGGGGACCGCGAACACCGGGGAGCTGTTTTTT
>-|TRBJ1-6|-|TRBV10-3
CAIRASSRSSYNSPLHF
TGTGCCATCAGGGCAAGCAGTCGGAGCTCCTATAATTCACCCCTCCACTTT
>-|TRBJ2-1|TRBD2|TRBV2
CASVSGGDSYNEQFF
TGTGCCAGCGTGAGCGGGGGCGACTCCTACAATGAGCAGTTCTTC
>few|TRBJ2-1|-|TRBV13
CASSSPGRGTSYNEQFF
TGTGCCAGCAGCTCACCGGGGAGGGGGACCAGCTACAATGAGCAGTTCTTC
>-|TRBJ2-2|TRBD1|TRBV5-4
CASSHIDRVATGELFF
TGTGCCAGCAGCCACATTGACAGGGTTGCTACCGGGGAGCTGTTTTTT
>-|TRBJ1-6|TRBD1|TRBV6-1
CASRTGRMNNSPLHF
TGTGCCAGCAGGACAGGGAGAATGAATAATTCACCCCTCCACTTT
>few|TRBJ1-6|TRBD1|TRBV7-2
CASSIRTGGDNSPLHF
TGTGCCAGCAGCATAAGGACAGGGGGAGATAATTCACCCCTCCACTTT
>-|TRBJ2-1|TRBD2|TRBV11-2
CASSLGGGTSGYNEQFF
TGTGCCAGCAGCTTAGGGGGCGGGACTAGCGGTTACAATGAGCAGTTCTTC
>-|TRBJ2-3|TRBD2|TRBV13
CASSPGTSGGSTDTQYF
TGTGCCAGCAGCCCTGGGACTAGCGGGGGGAGCACAGATACGCAGTATTTT
>-|TRBJ2-5|TRBD2|TRBV7-2
CASSLRQATSGGQETQYF
TGTGCCAGCAGCTTACGGCAGGCGACTAGCGGGGGGCAAGAGACCCAGTACTTC
>-|TRBJ1-5|-|TRBV5-6
CASSLSIGDQPQHF
TGTGCCAGCAGCTTGTCGATAGGGGATCAGCCCCAGCATTTT
>-|TRBJ1-4|-|TRBV7-6
CASSAQGAGNLRWATNEKLFF
TGTGCCAGCAGCGCCCAAGGTGCCGGGAACCTACGATGGGCAACTAATGAAAAACTGTTTTTT
>-|TRBJ1-5|TRBD1|TRBV19
CASSMGPPQGANQPQHF
TGTGCCAGTAGTATGGGGCCCCCACAGGGGGCAAATCAGCCCCAGCATTTT
>-|TRBJ2-3|-|TRBV5-4
CASGLAGSTDTQYF
TGTGCCAGCGGGCTTGCAGGGAGCACAGATACGCAGTATTTT
>-|TRBJ2-5|-|TRBV7-9
CASSPLEGQHQETQYF
TGTGCCAGCAGCCCCCTGGAGGGACAGCACCAAGAGACCCAGTACTTC
>-|TRBJ1-3|-|TRBV11-2
CASSLVVGRSSGNTIYF
TGTGCCAGCAGCTTGGTGGTAGGTCGGAGCTCTGGAAACACCATATATTTT
>-|TRBJ2-3|-|TRBV30
CAWSAQTDTQYF
TGTGCCTGGAGTGCTCAGACAGATACGCAGTATTTT
>-|TRBJ2-7|-|TRBV4-3
CASSQGVRGDEQYF
TGCGCCAGCAGCCAAGGGGTCAGGGGCGACGAGCAGTACTTC
>-|TRBJ2-7|-|TRBV7-6
CASSPLDKPYEQYF
TGTGCCAGCAGCCCACTCGACAAGCCCTACGAGCAGTACTTC
>-|TRBJ1-3|-|TRBV18
CASSPTDGGTGNTIYF
TGTGCCAGCTCACCGACAGACGGAGGAACAGGGAACACCATATATTTT
>few|TRBJ2-3|TRBD2|TRBV19
CATPWGGTVDTQYF
TGTGCCACCCCTTGGGGGGGGACGGTAGATACGCAGTATTTT
>-|TRBJ2-1|-|TRBV7-2
CASSFPSGEEQFF
TGTGCCAGCAGCTTTCCCTCAGGGGAGGAGCAGTTCTTC
>medium-sized|TRBJ2-5|TRBD1|TRBV29-1
CSVEEGTGGEETQYF
TGCAGCGTTGAAGAAGGGACAGGGGGTGAAGAGACCCAGTACTTC
>-|TRBJ2-6|TRBD2|TRBV25-1
CASTTLAGRSPGANVLTF
TGTGCCAGTACTACTCTAGCGGGCCGTAGCCCTGGGGCCAACGTCCTGACTTTC
>-|TRBJ1-3|TRBD1|TRBV10-3
CAISDETGESSGNTIYF
TGTGCCATCAGTGATGAGACAGGGGAGAGCTCTGGAAACACCATATATTTT
>-|TRBJ2-1|-|TRBV9
CASSQGGQQGNEQFF
TGTGCCAGCAGCCAAGGTGGCCAGCAGGGGAATGAGCAGTTCTTC
>once|TRBJ1-3|TRBD1|TRBV4-2
CASSQAEKGQGTGNTIYF
TGTGCCAGCAGCCAAGCCGAAAAAGGACAGGGGACAGGAAACACCATATATTTT
>few|TRBJ2-7|TRBD2|TRBV5-5
CASSVGPGGSYEQYF
TGTGCCAGCAGCGTAGGGCCGGGGGGCTCCTACGAGCAGTACTTC
>few|TRBJ1-5|-|TRBV7-2
CASSPRAHSNQPQHF
TGTGCCAGCAGCCCCAGGGCTCATAGCAATCAGCCCCAGCATTTT
>few|TRBJ2-3|TRBD2|TRBV6-1
CASSAGTSGADTQYF
TGTGCCAGCAGTGCCGGGACTAGCGGGGCAGATACGCAGTATTTT
>-|TRBJ1-1|-|TRBV12-5
CASALTGGETEAFF
TGTGCTAGTGCCCTGACAGGAGGAGAAACTGAAGCTTTCTTT
>-|TRBJ2-1|TRBD2|TRBV9
CASSLSGGSYNEQFF
TGTGCCAGCAGCCTTAGCGGGGGTTCCTACAATGAGCAGTTCTTC
>-|TRBJ1-1|TRBD1|TRBV4-1
CASSQGKGGRTEAFF
TGCGCCAGCAGCCAAGGGAAAGGGGGCCGCACTGAAGCTTTCTTT
>-|TRBJ1-6|-|TRBV19
CASRKDRDNSPLHF
TGTGCCAGTAGAAAGGACAGAGATAATTCACCCCTCCACTTT
>-|TRBJ2-2|-|TRBV4-1
CASSYTGGGGELFF
TGCGCCAGCAGCTACACAGGGGGGGGCGGGGAGCTGTTTTTT
>once|TRBJ2-1|-|TRBV7-3
CASSLRWGEPNEQFF
TGTGCCAGCAGCTTAAGGTGGGGCGAACCCAATGAGCAGTTCTTC
>once|TRBJ1-1|-|TRBV5-6
CASSFVRLNTEAFF
TGTGCCAGCAGCTTCGTCAGGCTGAACACTGAAGCTTTCTTT
>-|TRBJ2-7|TRBD1|TRBV5-4
CASSWRTGNAEQYF
TGTGCCAGCAGCTGGAGGACAGGGAATGCCGAGCAGTACTTC
>-|TRBJ1-1|-|TRBV7-9
CASSFIGAEAFF
TGTGCCAGCAGCTTTATTGGAGCTGAAGCTTTCTTT
>-|TRBJ2-2|TRBD1|TRBV6-4
CASMTGANTGELFF
TGTGCCAGCATGACAGGGGCGAACACCGGGGAGCTGTTTTTT
>-|TRBJ1-3|-|TRBV6-1
CASGDLFRNTIYF
TGTGCCAGCGGTGATCTATTTCGAAACACCATATATTTT
>-|TRBJ1-6|-|TRBV19
CASSIVPMMYSPLHF
TGTGCCAGTAGTATAGTGCCTATGATGTATTCACCCCTCCACTTT
>-|TRBJ2-7|TRBD1|TRBV4-1
CASSQGQGLSSYEQYF
TGCGCCAGCAGCCAGGGACAGGGTCTAAGCTCCTACGAGCAGTACTTC
>-|TRBJ1-4|TRBD1|TRBV5-1
CASSVLQGGAEKLFF
TGCGCCAGCAGCGTCCTACAGGGGGGGGCTGAAAAACTGTTTTTT
>once|TRBJ1-3|-|TRBV21-1
CASSKEPGFFGNTIYF
TGTGCCAGCAGCAAAGAACCGGGTTTCTTTGGAAACACCATATATTTT
>-|TRBJ2-7|-|TRBV2
CASSVQGGQWEYF
TGTGCCAGCAGTGTTCAGGGGGGCCAGTGGGAGTACTTC
>-|TRBJ2-2|-|TRBV7-9
CSSSPSGGELFF
TGTTCCAGCAGCCCTAGTGGCGGGGAGCTGTTTTTT
>-|TRBJ1-2|TRBD1|TRBV6-1
CASTLGQGAGGYTF
TGTGCCAGCACCCTGGGACAGGGGGCAGGGGGCTACACCTTC
>-|TRBJ2-1|TRBD2|TRBV4-2
CASSQDRGGLYNEQFF
TGTGCCAGCAGCCAAGATCGGGGGGGCCTTTACAATGAGCAGTTCTTC
>-|TRBJ2-7|TRBD1|TRBV2
CASSDARRTGSSYEQYF
TGTGCCAGCAGTGACGCTAGGAGGACAGGGTCCTCCTACGAGCAGTACTTC